This section outlines one T cell receptor (beta chain) sequence together with its context. Its target is unknown. From germline, CDR1 is SGHRS and CDR2 YFSETQ. There are 15 residues in the CDR3. TCRdb re-called the 5' RACE reads and catalogs CDR3 proteins one per entry, DNA excluded. The ten most abundant clones cover 2.4% of a sample with 400,000 or so distinct CDR3 sequences. The sample is drawn from a study of monozygotic twins with inflammatory bowel disease. Study-level results: Repertoire similarity did not differ between concordant and discordant twins, possibly owing to limited power. Clonotype sharing was lower in IBD patients than healthy twins, most markedly with disease activity.

The chain uses TRBV5-1 and TRBJ2-7; the D gene TCRdb calls, TRBD1, cannot be checked with no DNA. The TCR was taken from a human donor with ulcerative colitis or Crohn's disease, or a healthy co-twin of an affected twin (not recorded which). The sequenced material came from blood. The CDR3 reads CASSLLGGSSYEQYF.